This T cell receptor (beta chain) is drawn from a study of T cell changes during pregnancy in multiple sclerosis. Germline values: CDR1 MNHEY, CDR2 SVGAGI. V lost 10 bases and J 2 bases, leaving 12 bases between the germline ends. The CDR3 consists of 13 residues. Generated by immunoSEQ multiplex PCR, the TCRdb table keeps only in-frame clones and is missing some. The table has 15,000 to 20,000 clones, around nine tenths seen once. The receptor comes from a female donor in good health, enrolled as a control in a pregnancy study. This chain connects TRBV6-5 to TRBJ2-1; weak D call: TRBD2 (6 bases). The specimen comprised CD8+ T cells from peripheral blood mononuclear cells, sampled after pregnancy. The CDR3 region has the DNA TGTGCCATTTCGACTAGGCCCTACAATGAGCAGTTCTTC. Its translation: CAISTRPYNEQFF.